This TCR beta chain is from a study of OX40 agonist ivuxolimab in advanced cancers. Background on the study: Ivuxolimab, an antibody that agonizes OX40 (CD134), was administered to the patients. While on treatment, patients had intravenous ivuxolimab at 0.01 to 10 mg/kg every 2 weeks.

TCRdb's copy holds only in-frame clones and misses some; the assay was immunoSEQ multiplex PCR. Of 8,000 to 9,500 clones in the sample, nearly 90% were seen once. Germline V gene lookup returns CDR1 SGHTA and CDR2 FQGTGA. The CDR3 extends over 16 amino acids. V was pared by 4 bases and J by 2 bases, with 10 bases of the junction left unmatched. Sampling times: baseline, cycle 4 day 1, cycle 7 day 1. There are a few counts of this clone. This rearrangement joins TRBV7-3 to TRBJ2-7; 8 bases map to TRBD2. The sequencing here drew on CD4+ or CD8+ T cells sorted from blood, taken in a trial of the OX40 agonist ivuxolimab. The TCR originated in an adult with an advanced solid tumor such as melanoma, head and neck, liver or kidney cancer. CDR3 coding DNA: TGTGCCAGCAGCTCCAGCGGGGCTAGCGGGCCCTACGAGCAGTACTTC. It is translated as CASSSSGASGPYEQYF.